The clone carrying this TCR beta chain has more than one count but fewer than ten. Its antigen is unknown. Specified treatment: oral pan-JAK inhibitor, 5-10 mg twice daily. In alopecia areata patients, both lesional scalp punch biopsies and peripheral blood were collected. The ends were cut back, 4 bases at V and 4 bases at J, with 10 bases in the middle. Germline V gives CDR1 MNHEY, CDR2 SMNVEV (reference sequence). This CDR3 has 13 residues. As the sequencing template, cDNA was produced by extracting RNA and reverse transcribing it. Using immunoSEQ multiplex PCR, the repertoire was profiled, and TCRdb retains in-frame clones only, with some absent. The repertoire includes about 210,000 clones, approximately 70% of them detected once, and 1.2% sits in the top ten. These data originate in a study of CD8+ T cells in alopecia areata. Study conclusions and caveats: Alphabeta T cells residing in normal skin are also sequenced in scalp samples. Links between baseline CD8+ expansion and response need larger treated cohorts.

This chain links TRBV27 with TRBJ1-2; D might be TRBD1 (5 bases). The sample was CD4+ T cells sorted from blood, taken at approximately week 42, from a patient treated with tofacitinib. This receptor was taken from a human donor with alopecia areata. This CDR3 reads CASSSQGGYGYTF. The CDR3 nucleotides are TGTGCCAGCAGTTCTCAGGGCGGCTATGGCTACACCTTC.